This entry describes one TCR beta chain. What antigen it recognizes has not been identified. Base qualities were left out, and no much larger clone turns up one base away. The CDR3 holds 13 amino acids from the cysteine to the phenylalanine. Only the CDR3 DNA is retained, 39 bases long and in frame from the first base. The germline V gene yields SQVTM for CDR1 and ANQGSEA for CDR2. The V and J ends are trimmed by 2 bases and 0 bases, leaving 7 bases between them. This entry is derived from a study of technical replicates of blood from a few donors (dated by TCRdb to 2017 to 2019). Library prep was done by the immunoSEQ multiplex PCR assay. In its TCRdb copy, this immuneACCESS table keeps in-frame sequences only and misses some clones. Where compared with another copy, unresolved V genes explain less than half of these, and the others have no known cause. The sample data list over 65,000 clones, and almost 98% of these were observed just once. Jointly, the top ten make up over 0.2% of the sample.

This TCR was recovered from a human donor in good health. The specimen sequenced was T cells isolated from PBMCs. Here the chain combines TRBV29-1 and TRBJ1-1, with no confident D gene call. In nucleotides, the sequence is TGCAGCGTTGAATGGGCGCTGAACACTGAAGCTTTCTTT. Translation gives CSVEWALNTEAFF. Reference TRBV29-1 and TRBJ1-1 proteins supply the regions before and after the CDR3; the full variable domain is: SAVISQKPSRDICQRGTSLTIQCQVDSQVTMMFWYRQQPGQSLTLIATANQGSEATYESGFVIDKFPISRPNLTFSTLTVSNMSPEDSSIYLCSVEWALNTEAFFGQGTRLTVV.